This T cell receptor (beta chain) comes out of a study of T cell responses to AZD1222 COVID-19 vaccine. The overall study: Pooled in the analysis were second doses at about 4 or about 12 weeks. Study-wide results and caveats: Spike-specific TCR repertoires showed rising breadth and depth after two AZD1222 doses. Unmutated regions of variants are reportedly targeted by nearly half of spike-specific TCRs. The sample set comprised mostly white British donors with more females, and clonal diversity was possibly underestimated.

Repertoires were generated with immunoSEQ multiplex PCR, while TCRdb's copy carries only in-frame clones and drops some. The table includes 150,000 to 200,000 clones, roughly 90% detected once. Points on this clone: Its cognate antigen is unknown.

The receptor comes from an adult in good health. Sample: peripheral blood, taken on day 0 of AZD1222 vaccination.

The CDR3 spells CASRAGARSGTEAFF. CDR3 bases: TGTGCCAGCAGGGCAGGGGCACGAAGTGGCACTGAAGCTTTCTTT. The rearrangement joins TRBV2 to TRBJ1-1, with D perhaps matching TRBD1 (6 bases). Germline values: CDR1 SNHLY, CDR2 FYNNEI. The CDR3 spans 15 residues. V lost 6 bases, J lost 4 bases, and 18 bases lay in between.